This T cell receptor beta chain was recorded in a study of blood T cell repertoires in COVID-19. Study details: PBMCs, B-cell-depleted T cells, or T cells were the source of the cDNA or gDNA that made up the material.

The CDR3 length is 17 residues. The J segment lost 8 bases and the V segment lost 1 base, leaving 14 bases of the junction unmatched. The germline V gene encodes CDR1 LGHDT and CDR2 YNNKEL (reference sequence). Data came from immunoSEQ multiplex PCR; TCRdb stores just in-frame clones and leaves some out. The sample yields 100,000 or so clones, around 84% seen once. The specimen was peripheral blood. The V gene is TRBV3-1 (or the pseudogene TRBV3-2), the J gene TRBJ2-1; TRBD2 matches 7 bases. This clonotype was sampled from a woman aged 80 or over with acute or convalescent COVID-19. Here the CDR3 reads CASSQGILRESIDEQFF. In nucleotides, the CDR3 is TGTGCCAGCAGCCAAGGCATTTTGCGGGAGTCGATTGATGAGCAGTTCTTC.